A single sample gave rise to the 9 T cell receptor beta chains below, sequenced in a study of blood T cells in healthy people across ages. For the second PCR, which ran for about 6 to 11 cycles, a sample-barcoded 5' primer and a J-beta primer mix were used. TCRdb used MiXCR to reprocess the 5' RACE reads, holding one entry per CDR3 protein. The data hold 650,000 to 950,000 distinct CDR3 sequences, with 44% observed a single time. The sequenced sample was blood. The receptor source for this set is a man in his sixties in good health.

This clonotype was detected a few times. V gene TRBV7-2 combines with J gene TRBJ1-2; possible D gene TRBD1, 5 bases. V was cut by 0 bases and J by 2 bases, with 13 bases left in between. The CDR3 extends over 16 amino acids. Germline loops: CDR1 SGHTA, CDR2 FQGNSA. CDR3 residues: CASSLAGAGVNYGYTF. CDR3 in DNA: TGTGCCAGCAGCTTAGCCGGCGCGGGGGTGAACTATGGCTACACCTTC.

This rearrangement joins TRBV9 to TRBJ2-3; unclear D gene. The V end was cut by 4 bases, the J end by 0 bases, with 9 bases between. Germline CDR1 SGDLS, CDR2 YYNGEE. The CDR3 has 14 amino acids. In nucleotides, the CDR3 is TGTGCCAGCAGCCCCGAGTCTAGCACAGATACGCAGTATTTT. Amino acid sequence: CASSPESSTDTQYF.

The chain combines TRBV27 with TRBJ2-7; D is uncertain. Germline values: CDR1 MNHEY, CDR2 SMNVEV (reference sequence). The CDR3 is 14 residues long. Trimming took off 2 bases at V and 3 bases at J, with 11 bases between the two ends. The CDR3 loop is CASSLSTKGYEQYF. CDR3 DNA: TGTGCCAGCAGTTTAAGTACCAAAGGCTACGAGCAGTACTTC.

CDR3 DNA: TGCAGTGCTAGTCCTAGGGGCCTCTCAGGGGAAAAACTGTTTTTT. This translates into CSASPRGLSGEKLFF. The chain uses TRBV20-1 and TRBJ1-4, with D possibly being TRBD1 (5 bases). CDR3 size: 15 residues. Germline CDR1 DFQATT, CDR2 SNEGSKA (reference sequence). V lost 3 bases, J lost 8 bases, and 19 bases lay in between.

This clonotype was observed a handful of times. The chain combines TRBV24-1 with TRBJ2-7, with TRBD1 matching over 7 bases. The ends lost 4 bases at V and 5 bases at J; junction bases unmatched: 7. Germline-derived CDR1 and CDR2 are KGHDR and SFDVKD. CDR3 size: 14 residues. DNA for the CDR3: TGTGCCACCAGTGACACTAACAGGGGCCACGAGCAGTACTTC. As protein: CATSDTNRGHEQYF.

Concerning this clonotype itself: Germline is not matched at one junction end, which may reflect a read error. The chain employs TRBV7-7 and TRBJ2-1; TRBD1 matches at 9 bases. The CDR3 is 15 amino acids. Germline CDR1 and CDR2: SSHAT and FNYEAQ (reference sequence). CDR3 DNA: TGTGCTAGCAGTCAGACAGGGGGGTCCAGGCAGGAGCAGTTCTTC. Amino acids: CASSQTGGSRQEQFF.

The chain combines TRBV28 with TRBJ2-5, with D possibly called TRBD1 or TRBD2 (5 bases each). The last part of the DNA fits TRBJ2-7 better; the J call may be wrong. The germline V gene encodes CDR1 MDHEN and CDR2 SYDVKM. The CDR3 runs to 15 residues. This CDR3 reads CASSVTTGDYYEQYF. The CDR3 DNA sequence: TGTGCCAGCAGCGTGACTACAGGCGATTACTACGAGCAGTACTTC.

This clonotype was seen more than once but under ten times. The chain is built from TRBV6-2 or TRBV6-3 and TRBJ2-1; TRBD1 matches at 9 bases. The CDR3 totals 12 residues. CDR1 and CDR2 (germline): MNHEY, SVGEGT. V was clipped by 4 bases and J by 12 bases; unmatched bases: 4. CDR3 DNA: TGTGCCAGCAGTTGGGGACAGGGTTTGCAGTTCTTC. It is translated as CASSWGQGLQFF.

The chain has TRBV6-5 and TRBJ2-6, with D possibly matching TRBD2 (6 bases). V lost 10 bases, J lost 3 bases, and 10 bases lay in between. The CDR3 contains 13 residues. CDR1 and CDR2 from the germline V gene are MNHEY and SVGAGI. This CDR3 is CATGGVGANVLTF. The CDR3 DNA reads TGTGCCACCGGCGGGGTTGGGGCCAACGTCCTGACTTTC.